This record looks at one T cell receptor beta chain sequence and its context. Its specificity is unknown. The CDR3 is 14 amino acids. Germline lookup yields CDR1 MDHEN and CDR2 SYDVKM. V lost 8 bases, J lost 6 bases, and 19 bases lay in between. All patients were untreated before thyroid surgery. This sample was taken from a study of metastatic and nonmetastatic thyroid tumors. Looking at the study overall: Both malignant and benign thyroid patients supplied peripheral blood and tumor or nodule tissue samples, across which the repertoires of these patients were then compared. Whole-study findings and limits: It was reported that TCR beta diversity was significantly higher in malignant thyroid tumors than benign nodules, in blood and tumor.

Authors' data handling: A classifier for distant metastasis in papillary thyroid cancer was constructed using CDR3 differences observed across clinicopathological groups. Using MiXCR, TCRdb re-called clones from the PCR reads. The V and J calls here are based on TCRdb, not the publication. The sample consists of roughly 18,000 clones, 34% of them appearing once. The sequence derives from a female donor with papillary thyroid cancer or a benign thyroid nodule (not recorded which). Some clones in this sample may be carry-over from other donors' samples. Sequenced: tumor tissue. This sequence joins TRBV28 and TRBJ1-1; D perhaps matches TRBD1 (5 bases). CDR3 bases: TGTGCCAGCGGTGAGGGACGGATAAAATCTGAAGCTTTCTTT. Residues: CASGEGRIKSEAFF. The full variable domain, with the rest looked up from reference TRBV28 and TRBJ1-1, is DVKVTQSSRYLVKRTGEKVFLECVQDMDHENMFWYRQDPGLGLRLIYFSYDVKMKEKGDIPEGYSVSREKKERFSLILESASTNQTSMYLCASGEGRIKSEAFFGQGTRLTVV.